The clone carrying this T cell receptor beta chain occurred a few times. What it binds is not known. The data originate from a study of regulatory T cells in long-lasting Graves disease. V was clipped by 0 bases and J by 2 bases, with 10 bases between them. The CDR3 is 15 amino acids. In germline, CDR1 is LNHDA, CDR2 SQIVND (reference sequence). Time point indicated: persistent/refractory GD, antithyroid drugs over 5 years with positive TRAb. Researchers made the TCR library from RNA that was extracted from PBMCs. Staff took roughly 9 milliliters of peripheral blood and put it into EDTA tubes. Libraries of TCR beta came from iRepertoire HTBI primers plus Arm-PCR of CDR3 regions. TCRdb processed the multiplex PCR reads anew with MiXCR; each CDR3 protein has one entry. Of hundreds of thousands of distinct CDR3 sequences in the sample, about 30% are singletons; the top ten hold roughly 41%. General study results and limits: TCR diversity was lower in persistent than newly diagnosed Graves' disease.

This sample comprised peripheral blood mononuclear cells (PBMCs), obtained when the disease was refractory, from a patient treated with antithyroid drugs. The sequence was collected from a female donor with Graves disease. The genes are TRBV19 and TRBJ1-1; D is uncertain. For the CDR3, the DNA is TGTGCCAGTAGTATAGATGCAGCCCTTAACACTGAAGCTTTCTTT. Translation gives CASSIDAALNTEAFF.